The rows below give T cell receptor beta chains drawn from one sample of a study of T cell responses to AZD1222 COVID-19 vaccine. Only in-frame clones appear in the TCRdb table, and some are missing; sequencing was by immunoSEQ multiplex PCR. In the table there are approximately 160,000 clones, 85% to 95% of which are singletons. Sequencing used peripheral blood, obtained on day 0 of AZD1222 vaccination. The receptors stem from an adult in good health. Both conserved end residues are part of each CDR3. A D gene is named only where the DNA matches it firmly. The listing skips clone size in some rows; elsewhere it reads once, few, many or a size class.

v_gene	j_gene	d_gene	abundance	CDR3nt	CDR3aa
TRBV7-2	TRBJ1-6	NA	NA	TGTGCCAGCAGCGGACAGAGCTCCTATAATTCACCCCTCCACTTT	CASSGQSSYNSPLHF
TRBV14	TRBJ1-6	NA	NA	TGTGCCAGCAGCCAAGACAGGGGCCGGACAAATTCACCCCTCCACTTT	CASSQDRGRTNSPLHF
TRBV7-9	TRBJ1-2	TRBD1	NA	TGTGCCAGCAGCTCGGTCCCGGGACAGGAGAACTATGGCTACACCTTC	CASSSVPGQENYGYTF
TRBV27	TRBJ1-2	NA	once	TGTGCCAGCAGGACAGAGAACTATGGCTACACCTTC	CASRTENYGYTF
TRBV11-3	TRBJ1-1	NA	NA	TGTGCCAGCAGCGACAGGTTGAACACTGAAGCTTTCTTT	CASSDRLNTEAFF
TRBV28	TRBJ2-2	TRBD2	NA	TGTGCCAGCAGTTTCTTAGGTGGTCTAGCGGGGGGGCCCAACGGGGAGCTGTTTTTT	CASSFLGGLAGGPNGELFF
TRBV6-5	TRBJ1-2	NA	once	TGTGCCAGCAGTTACTCCGGGGGCAACTATGGCTACACCTTC	CASSYSGGNYGYTF
TRBV13	TRBJ1-2	NA	NA	TGTGCCAGCAGCCCCCCCCCGGACACCTCTAACTATGGCTACACCTTC	CASSPPPDTSNYGYTF
TRBV12-3/TRBV12-4	TRBJ1-1	NA	NA	TGTGCCAGCAGCCAGAGGGGGGCGACTGAAGCTTTCTTT	CASSQRGATEAFF
TRBV7-9	TRBJ2-5	NA	NA	TGTGCCAGCAGCTTATTCGGGACCCAAGAGACCCAGTACTTC	CASSLFGTQETQYF
TRBV30	TRBJ1-5	NA	NA	TGTGCCTGGAGTCCAGCGGGGCATAGCAATCAGCCCCAGCATTTT	CAWSPAGHSNQPQHF
TRBV12-3/TRBV12-4	TRBJ1-1	NA	NA	NA	CASSSSVNTEAFF
TRBV19	TRBJ2-3	TRBD2	NA	TGTGCCAGTAGTGCGGGACTAGCGGCGACAGATACGCAGTATTTT	CASSAGLAATDTQYF
TRBV6-5	TRBJ2-1	NA	once	TGTGCCAGCGGATACAATGAGCAGTTCTTC	CASGYNEQFF
TRBV5-1	TRBJ2-7	TRBD2	NA	TGCGCCAGCAGCTGGAAATGGACTAGCGGGGTCTACGAGCAGTACTTC	CASSWKWTSGVYEQYF
TRBV28	TRBJ1-6	TRBD1	NA	TGTGCCAGCAGTTCCGGGACAGAAAATTCACCCCTCCACTTT	CASSSGTENSPLHF
TRBV9	TRBJ2-3	NA	NA	TGTGCCAGCAGCGTAGGGGTAGGATCTAGCACAGATACGCAGTATTTT	CASSVGVGSSTDTQYF
TRBV6-5	TRBJ1-2	NA	NA	TGTGCCAGCAGTTACTCGGTCTCCTACGGCTACACCTTC	CASSYSVSYGYTF
TRBV5-1	TRBJ2-2	NA	once	TGCGCCAGCAGCTCCCGGGACATCACCGGGGAGCTGTTTTTT	CASSSRDITGELFF
TRBV5-1	TRBJ1-3	NA	NA	TGCGCCAGCAGCTTGGCAGGGACGGGTGCCTCTGGAAACACCATATATTTT	CASSLAGTGASGNTIYF
TRBV10-3	TRBJ2-3	TRBD2	NA	TGTGCCATCAGCCTAGCGGCAGATACGCAGTATTTT	CAISLAADTQYF
TRBV9	TRBJ2-5	NA	NA	TGTGCCAGCAGCGTAGGGCAGGGGTGGGATATGTCGGAGACCCAGTACTTC	CASSVGQGWDMSETQYF